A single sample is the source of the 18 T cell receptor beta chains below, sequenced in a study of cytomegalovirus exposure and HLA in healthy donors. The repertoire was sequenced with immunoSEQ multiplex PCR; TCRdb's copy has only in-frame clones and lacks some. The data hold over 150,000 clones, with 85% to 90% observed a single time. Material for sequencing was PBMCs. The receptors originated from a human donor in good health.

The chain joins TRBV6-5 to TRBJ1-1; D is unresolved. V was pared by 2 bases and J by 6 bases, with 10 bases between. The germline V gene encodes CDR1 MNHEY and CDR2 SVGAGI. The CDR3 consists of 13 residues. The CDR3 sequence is CASSYVRRAEAFF. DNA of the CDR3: TGTGCCAGCAGTTACGTTAGGAGGGCTGAAGCTTTCTTT.

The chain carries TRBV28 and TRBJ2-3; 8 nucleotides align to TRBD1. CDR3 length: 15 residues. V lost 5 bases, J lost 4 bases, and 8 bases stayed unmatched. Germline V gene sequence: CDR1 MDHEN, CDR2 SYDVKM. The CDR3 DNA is TGTGCCAGCAGTGCAGGACAGGGAGGCGCAGATACGCAGTATTTT. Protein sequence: CASSAGQGGADTQYF.

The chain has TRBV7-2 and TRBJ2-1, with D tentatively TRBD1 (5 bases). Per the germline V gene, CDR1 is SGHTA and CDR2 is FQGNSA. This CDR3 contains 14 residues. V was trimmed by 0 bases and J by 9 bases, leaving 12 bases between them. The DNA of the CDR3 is TGTGCCAGCAGCTTAGCGCTAAGGACAAGTGAGCAGTTCTTC. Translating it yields CASSLALRTSEQFF.

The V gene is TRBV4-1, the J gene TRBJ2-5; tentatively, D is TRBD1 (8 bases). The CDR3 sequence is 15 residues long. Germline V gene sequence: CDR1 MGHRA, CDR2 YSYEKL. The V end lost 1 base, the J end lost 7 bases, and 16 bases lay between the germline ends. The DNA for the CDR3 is TGCGCCAGCAGCCAAGGGAGACAGGGGAGGGCGACCCAGTACTTC. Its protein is CASSQGRQGRATQYF.

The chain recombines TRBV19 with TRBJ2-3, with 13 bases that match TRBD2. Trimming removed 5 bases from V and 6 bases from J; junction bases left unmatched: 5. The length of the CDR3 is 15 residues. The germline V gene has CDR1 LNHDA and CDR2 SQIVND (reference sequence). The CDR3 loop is CASSPGLAGADTQYF. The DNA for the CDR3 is TGTGCCAGTAGTCCAGGACTAGCGGGAGCCGATACGCAGTATTTT. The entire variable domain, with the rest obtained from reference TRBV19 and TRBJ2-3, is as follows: DGGITQSPKYLFRKEGQNVTLSCEQNLNHDAMYWYRQDPGQGLRLIYYSQIVNDFQKGDIAEGYSVSREKKESFPLTVTSAQKNPTAFYLCASSPGLAGADTQYFGPGTRLTVL.

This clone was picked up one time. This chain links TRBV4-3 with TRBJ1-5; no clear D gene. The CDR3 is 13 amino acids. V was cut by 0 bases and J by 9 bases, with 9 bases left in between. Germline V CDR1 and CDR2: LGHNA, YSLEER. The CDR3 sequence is CASSQDTLRPQHF. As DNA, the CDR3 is TGCGCCAGCAGCCAAGATACCTTGCGGCCCCAGCATTTT.

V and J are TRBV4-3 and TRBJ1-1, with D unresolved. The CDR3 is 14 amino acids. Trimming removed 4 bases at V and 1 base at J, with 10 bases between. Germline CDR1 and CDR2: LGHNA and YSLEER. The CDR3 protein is CASSRNGQNTEAFF. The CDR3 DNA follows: TGCGCCAGCAGCCGCAATGGGCAGAACACTGAAGCTTTCTTT.

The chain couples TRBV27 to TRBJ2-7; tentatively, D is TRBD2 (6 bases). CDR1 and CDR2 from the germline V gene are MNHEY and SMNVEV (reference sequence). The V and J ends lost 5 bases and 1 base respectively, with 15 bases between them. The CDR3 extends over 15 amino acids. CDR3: CASSHLGEASYEQYF. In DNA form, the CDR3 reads TGTGCCAGCAGTCACCTCGGGGAGGCGTCCTACGAGCAGTACTTC.

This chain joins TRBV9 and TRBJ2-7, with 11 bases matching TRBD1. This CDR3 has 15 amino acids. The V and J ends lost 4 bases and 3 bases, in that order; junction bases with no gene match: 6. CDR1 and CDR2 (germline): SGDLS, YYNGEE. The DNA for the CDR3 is TGTGCCAGCAGCCCCTCTGGGACAGGGGGCTACGAGCAGTACTTC. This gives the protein CASSPSGTGGYEQYF.

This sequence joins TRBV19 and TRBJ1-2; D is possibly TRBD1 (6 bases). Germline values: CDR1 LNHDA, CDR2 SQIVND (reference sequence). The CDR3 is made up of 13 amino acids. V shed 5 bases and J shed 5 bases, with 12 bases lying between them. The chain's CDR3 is CASSEGTKYGYTF. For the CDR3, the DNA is TGTGCCAGTAGTGAAGGGACAAAGTATGGCTACACCTTC.

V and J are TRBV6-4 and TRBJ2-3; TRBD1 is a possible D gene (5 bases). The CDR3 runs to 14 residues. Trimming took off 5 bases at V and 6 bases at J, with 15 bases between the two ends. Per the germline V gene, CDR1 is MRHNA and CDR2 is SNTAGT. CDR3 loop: CASSYTRGADTQYF. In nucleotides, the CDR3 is TGTGCCAGCAGTTATACCCGTGGGGCGGATACGCAGTATTTT.

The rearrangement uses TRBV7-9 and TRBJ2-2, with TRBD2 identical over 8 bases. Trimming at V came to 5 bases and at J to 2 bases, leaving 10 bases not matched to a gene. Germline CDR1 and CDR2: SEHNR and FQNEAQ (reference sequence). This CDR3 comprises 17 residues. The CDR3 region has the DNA TGTGCCAGCAGCGACCCCATTGCGGGAGGAAACACCGGGGAGCTGTTTTTT. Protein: CASSDPIAGGNTGELFF.

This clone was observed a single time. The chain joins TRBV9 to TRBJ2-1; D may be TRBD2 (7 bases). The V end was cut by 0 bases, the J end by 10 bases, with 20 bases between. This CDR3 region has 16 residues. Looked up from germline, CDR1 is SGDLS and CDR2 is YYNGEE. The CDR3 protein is CASSVGAHKGGREQFF. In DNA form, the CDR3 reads TGTGCCAGCAGCGTAGGAGCACATAAGGGGGGGAGAGAGCAGTTCTTC.

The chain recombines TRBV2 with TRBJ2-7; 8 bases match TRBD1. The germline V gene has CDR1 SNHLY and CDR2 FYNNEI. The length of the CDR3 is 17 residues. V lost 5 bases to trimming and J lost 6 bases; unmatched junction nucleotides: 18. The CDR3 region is CASSYDSGTGIFREQYF. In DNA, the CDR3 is TGTGCCAGCAGTTACGACTCCGGGACAGGAATTTTTCGCGAGCAGTACTTC.

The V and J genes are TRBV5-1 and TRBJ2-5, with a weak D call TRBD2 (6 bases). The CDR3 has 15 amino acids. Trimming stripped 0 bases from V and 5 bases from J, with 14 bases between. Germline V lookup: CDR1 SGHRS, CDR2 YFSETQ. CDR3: CASSLVRGSEETQYF. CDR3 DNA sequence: TGCGCCAGCAGCTTGGTCCGGGGGAGTGAGGAGACCCAGTACTTC.

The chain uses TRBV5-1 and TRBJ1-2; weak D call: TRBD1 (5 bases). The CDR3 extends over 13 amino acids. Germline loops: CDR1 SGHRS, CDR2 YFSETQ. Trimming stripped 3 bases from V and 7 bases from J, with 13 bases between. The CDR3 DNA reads TGCGCCAGCAGCTCCGAAGGGGTGGGTGGCTACACCTTC. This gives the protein CASSSEGVGGYTF.

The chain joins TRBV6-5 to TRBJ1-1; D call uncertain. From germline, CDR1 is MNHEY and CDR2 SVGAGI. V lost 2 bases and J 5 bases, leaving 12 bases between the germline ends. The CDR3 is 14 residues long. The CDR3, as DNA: TGTGCCAGCAGTTACCTCGACTATAATACTGAAGCTTTCTTT. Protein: CASSYLDYNTEAFF.

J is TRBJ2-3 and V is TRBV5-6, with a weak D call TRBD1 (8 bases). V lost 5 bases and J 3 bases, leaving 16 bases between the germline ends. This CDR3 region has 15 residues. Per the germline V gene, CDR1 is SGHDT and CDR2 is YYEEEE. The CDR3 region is CASSSDRGGTDTQYF. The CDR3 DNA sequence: TGTGCCAGCAGTAGCGACAGGGGAGGGACAGATACGCAGTATTTT.